The sequence of this T cell receptor beta chain was determined in a study of chemoradiotherapy in HPV16-positive cancers. Study-level information: Candidate HPV-specific T-cell clones and common TCR motifs came from functional assays in two HPV16-positive patients.

General study findings and limits: In HPV16-positive patients, HPV-responsive T-cell expansion tracked better recurrence-free survival. Functional assays defining HPV-specific T cells used only a couple of HPV16-positive patients.

Samples were taken several times over chemoradiotherapy. Profiling relied on immunoSEQ multiplex PCR, and the TCRdb table lists in-frame clones only, not all of them. Of approximately 10,000 clones listed, roughly 78% are singletons. V gave up 5 bases and J gave up 0 bases; unmatched junction bases: 6. There are 16 residues in the CDR3. Germline values: CDR1 KGHSH, CDR2 LQKENI. Worth noting for this clone: Its antigen is undetermined.

The sequence was collected from a human donor with HPV-associated anogenital cancer. This material was acquired from a patient who underwent chemoradiotherapy. This rearrangement joins TRBV18 to TRBJ1-3; 8 bases line up with TRBD1. The CDR3 loop is CASSTEQGGSGNTIYF. CDR3 in DNA: TGTGCCAGCTCAACTGAACAGGGGGGCTCTGGAAACACCATATATTTT. The whole variable domain, filled in from reference TRBV18 and TRBJ1-3, reads NAGVMQNPRHLVRRRGQEARLRCSPMKGHSHVYWYRQLPEEGLKFMVYLQKENIIDESGMPKERFSAEFPKEGPSILRIQQVVRGDSAAYFCASSTEQGGSGNTIYFGEGSWLTVV.